This TCR beta chain was sequenced in a study of shared T cell receptors in the human thymus. Between the trimmed V and J ends, which lost 4 bases and 6 bases, there was a span of 12 bases. The CDR3 is 12 amino acids. Germline-derived CDR1 and CDR2 are GTSNPN and SVGIG (reference sequence). The protocol was immunoSEQ multiplex PCR, while the TCRdb copy is restricted to in-frame clones and leaves out a portion. The sample includes 640,000 or so clones, about 90% seen only once; the top ten take over 0.008%. These data were also filed under a second study, of human thymus T cells. That study reports: Thymic samples were excised during corrective heart operations.

Sequencing was done on a sample of thymocytes. The TCR sequence derives from a boy in the first two years of life with a congenital heart defect. The chain recombines TRBV30 with TRBJ1-1; TRBD1 is a possible D gene (5 bases). The CDR3 spells CAWTQGSPEAFF. The CDR3 DNA reads TGTGCCTGGACTCAGGGATCACCTGAAGCTTTCTTT. The whole variable domain, remainder taken from reference TRBV30 and TRBJ1-1, is SQTIHQWPATLVQPVGSPLSLECTVEGTSNPNLYWYRQAAGRGLQLLFYSVGIGQISSEVPQNLSASRPQDRQFILSSKKLLLSDSGFYLCAWTQGSPEAFFGQGTRLTVV.